Listed here are 6 T cell receptor beta chains from one sample, sequenced in a study of blood T cells in healthy people across ages. Using a J-beta primer mix together with a sample-barcoded 5' primer, a second PCR was run for roughly 7 to 11 cycles. TCRdb called the 5' RACE reads again in MiXCR, with one record for every CDR3 protein. The profile shows roughly 800,000 distinct CDR3 sequences, 20% to 25% of them singletons. These data also featured in a second study, about T cells of mothers and their children.

Sample: blood. All receptors derive from a boy younger than 18 in good health.

V and J are TRBV29-1 and TRBJ2-5; TRBD1 aligns across 9 bases. The CDR3 is 15 residues long. CDR1 is SQVTM and CDR2 is ANQGSEA in the germline V gene. Trimming at V came to 6 bases and at J to 1 base, leaving 9 bases not matched to a gene. The CDR3 here is CSVAQGAGPQETQYF. The CDR3 DNA is TGCAGCGTCGCACAGGGGGCGGGACCCCAAGAGACCCAGTACTTC.

The CDR3: CASSPTAIGGEQYF. The CDR3 region has the DNA TGTGCCAGCAGCCCGACGGCGATCGGGGGCGAGCAGTACTTC. This chain connects TRBV11-2 to TRBJ2-7, with a possible D match to TRBD2 (6 bases). Deletions cut 5 bases from V and 6 bases from J, with 17 bases between. This CDR3 is 14 amino acids long. Germline V gives CDR1 SGHAT, CDR2 FQNNGV.

As DNA, the CDR3 is TGTGCCAGCAGTACCACAGAGGATTCACCCCTCCACTTT. The encoded protein is CASSTTEDSPLHF. The rearrangement joins TRBV27 to TRBJ1-6; D gene ambiguous. V was shortened by 5 bases and J by 8 bases, with 10 bases between the two germline ends. Looked up from germline, CDR1 is MNHEY and CDR2 is SMNVEV (reference sequence). The CDR3 runs 13 residues.

This clonotype was picked up a small number of times. The V gene is TRBV7-3, the J gene TRBJ2-6; 12 nucleotides align to TRBD2. V was clipped by 5 bases and J by 13 bases; unmatched bases: 9. CDR1 and CDR2 (germline): SGHTA, FQGTGA. This CDR3 comprises 15 residues. In DNA, the CDR3 is TGTGCCAGCAGCCCTCTAGCGGGGGGGTCCAGTGTCCTGACTTTC. Its translation is CASSPLAGGSSVLTF.

This clonotype was detected a few times. The chain links TRBV2 to TRBJ1-3; D unresolved. V gave up 2 bases and J gave up 4 bases, with 15 bases separating them. Germline V lookup: CDR1 SNHLY, CDR2 FYNNEI. CDR3 length: 16 residues. The CDR3: CASSESSIPGGNTIYF. The DNA for the CDR3 is TGTGCCAGCAGTGAATCAAGCATTCCTGGGGGAAACACCATATATTTT.

The chain carries TRBV6-1 and TRBJ1-4; TRBD1 might be the D (5 bases). CDR3 size: 15 residues. V lost 2 bases and J lost 1, with 8 bases in between. Germline values: CDR1 MNHNS, CDR2 SASEGT. The DNA of the CDR3 is TGTGCCAGCAGTGAACAGGGTGGAACTAATGAAAAACTGTTTTTT. As protein: CASSEQGGTNEKLFF.